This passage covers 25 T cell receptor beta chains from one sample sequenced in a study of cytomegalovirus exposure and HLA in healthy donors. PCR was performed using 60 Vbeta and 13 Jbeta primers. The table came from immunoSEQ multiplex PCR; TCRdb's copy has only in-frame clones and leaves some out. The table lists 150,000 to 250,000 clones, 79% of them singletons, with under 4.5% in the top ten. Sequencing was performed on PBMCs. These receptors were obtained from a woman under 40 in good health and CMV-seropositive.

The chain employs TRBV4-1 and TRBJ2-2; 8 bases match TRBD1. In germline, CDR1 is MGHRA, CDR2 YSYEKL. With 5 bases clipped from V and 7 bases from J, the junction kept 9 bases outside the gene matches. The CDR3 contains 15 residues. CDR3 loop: CASSSTQGASGELFF. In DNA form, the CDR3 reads TGCGCCAGCAGCAGCACTCAGGGGGCAAGCGGGGAGCTGTTTTTT.

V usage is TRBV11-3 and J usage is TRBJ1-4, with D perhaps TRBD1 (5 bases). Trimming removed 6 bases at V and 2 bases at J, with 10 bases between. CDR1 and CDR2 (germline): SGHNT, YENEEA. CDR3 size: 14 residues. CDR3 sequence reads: CASRGRGTNEKLFF. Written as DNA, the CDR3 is TGTGCCAGCAGGGGCCGGGGGACTAATGAAAAACTGTTTTTT.

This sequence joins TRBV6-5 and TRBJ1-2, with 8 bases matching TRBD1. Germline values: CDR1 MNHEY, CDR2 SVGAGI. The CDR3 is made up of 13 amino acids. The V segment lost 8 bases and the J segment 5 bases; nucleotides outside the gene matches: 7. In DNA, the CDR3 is TGTGCCAGCGAGAGACAGGGGATGTATGGCTACACCTTC. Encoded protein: CASERQGMYGYTF.

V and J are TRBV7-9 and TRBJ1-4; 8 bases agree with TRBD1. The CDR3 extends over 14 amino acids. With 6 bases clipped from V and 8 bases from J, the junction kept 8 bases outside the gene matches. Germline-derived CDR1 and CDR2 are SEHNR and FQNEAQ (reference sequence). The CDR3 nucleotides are TGTGCCAGCAGTCCCGGACAGGGATTCGAAAAACTGTTTTTT. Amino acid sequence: CASSPGQGFEKLFF. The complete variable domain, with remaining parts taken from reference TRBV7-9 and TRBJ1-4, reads DTGVSQNPRHKITKRGQNVTFRCDPISEHNRLYWYRQTLGQGPEFLTYFQNEAQLEKSRLLSDRFSAERPKGSFSTLEIQRTEQGDSAMYLCASSPGQGFEKLFFGSGTQLSVL.

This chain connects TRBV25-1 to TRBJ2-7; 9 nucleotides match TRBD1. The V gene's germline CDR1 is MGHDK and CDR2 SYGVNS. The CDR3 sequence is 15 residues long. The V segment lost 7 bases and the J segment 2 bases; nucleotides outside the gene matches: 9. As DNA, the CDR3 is TGTGCCAGCAAGAGCGACAGGGGGGTACCCTACGAGCAGTACTTC. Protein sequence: CASKSDRGVPYEQYF.

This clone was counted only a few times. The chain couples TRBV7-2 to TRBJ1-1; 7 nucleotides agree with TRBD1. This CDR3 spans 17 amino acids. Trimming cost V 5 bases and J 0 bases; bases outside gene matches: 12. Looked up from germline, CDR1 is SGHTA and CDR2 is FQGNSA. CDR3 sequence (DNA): TGTGCCAGCAGCCGGGGGGGGACAGTGGGGTTGAACACTGAAGCTTTCTTT. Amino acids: CASSRGGTVGLNTEAFF.

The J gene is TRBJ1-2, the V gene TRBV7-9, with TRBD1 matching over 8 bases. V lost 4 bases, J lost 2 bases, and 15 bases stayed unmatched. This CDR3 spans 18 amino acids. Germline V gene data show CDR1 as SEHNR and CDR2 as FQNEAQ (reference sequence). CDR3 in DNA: TGTGCCAGCAGCTCAACCGGCGGTCAGGGGGCGGCCAACTATGGCTACACCTTC. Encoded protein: CASSSTGGQGAANYGYTF.

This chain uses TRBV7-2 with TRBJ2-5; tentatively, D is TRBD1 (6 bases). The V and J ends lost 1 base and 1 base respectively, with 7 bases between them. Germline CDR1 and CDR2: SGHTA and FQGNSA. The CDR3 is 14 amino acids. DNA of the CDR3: TGTGCCAGCAGCTTAGTGACAGGCCAAGAGACCCAGTACTTC. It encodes CASSLVTGQETQYF.

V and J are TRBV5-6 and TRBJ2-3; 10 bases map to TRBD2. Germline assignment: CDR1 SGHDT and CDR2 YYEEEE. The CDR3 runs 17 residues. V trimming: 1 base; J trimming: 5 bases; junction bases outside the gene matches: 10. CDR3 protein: CASSLLPSGGGEDTQYF. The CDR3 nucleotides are TGTGCCAGCAGCTTGCTACCAAGCGGGGGGGGCGAAGATACGCAGTATTTT.

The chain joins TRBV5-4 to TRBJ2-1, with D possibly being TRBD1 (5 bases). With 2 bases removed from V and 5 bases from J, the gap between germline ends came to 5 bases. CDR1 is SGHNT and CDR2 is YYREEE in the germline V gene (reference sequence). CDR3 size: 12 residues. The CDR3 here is CASSLQDNEQFF. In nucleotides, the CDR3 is TGTGCCAGCAGCTTACAGGACAATGAGCAGTTCTTC.

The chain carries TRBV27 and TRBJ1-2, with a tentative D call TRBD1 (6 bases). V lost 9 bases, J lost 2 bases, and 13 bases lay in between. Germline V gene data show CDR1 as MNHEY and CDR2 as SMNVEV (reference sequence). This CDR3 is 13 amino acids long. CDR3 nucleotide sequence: TGTGCCAGTTCCGGGGGGCCGAACTATGGCTACACCTTC. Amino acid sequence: CASSGGPNYGYTF.

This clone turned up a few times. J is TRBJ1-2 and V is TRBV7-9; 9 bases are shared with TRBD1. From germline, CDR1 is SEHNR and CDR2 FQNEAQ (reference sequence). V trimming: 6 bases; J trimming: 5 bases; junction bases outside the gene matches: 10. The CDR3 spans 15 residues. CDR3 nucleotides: TGTGCCAGCAGTCATATCGACAGGGGGTTTTATGGCTACACCTTC. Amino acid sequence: CASSHIDRGFYGYTF. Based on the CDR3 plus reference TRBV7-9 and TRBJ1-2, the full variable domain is DTGVSQNPRHKITKRGQNVTFRCDPISEHNRLYWYRQTLGQGPEFLTYFQNEAQLEKSRLLSDRFSAERPKGSFSTLEIQRTEQGDSAMYLCASSHIDRGFYGYTFGSGTRLTVV.

The chain's CDR3 is CSAPTDYGYTF. CDR3 DNA: TGCAGCGCCCCGACTGACTATGGCTACACCTTC. V gene TRBV29-1 combines with J gene TRBJ1-2; D unclear. The ends were cut back, 7 bases at V and 3 bases at J, with 9 bases in the middle. CDR3 length equals 11 residues. Germline V gene data show CDR1 as SQVTM and CDR2 as ANQGSEA.

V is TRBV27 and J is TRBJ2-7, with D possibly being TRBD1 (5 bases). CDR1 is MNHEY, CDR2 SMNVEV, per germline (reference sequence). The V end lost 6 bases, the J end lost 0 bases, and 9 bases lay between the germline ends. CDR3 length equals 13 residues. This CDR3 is CASSYRRSYEQYF. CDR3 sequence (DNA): TGTGCCAGCAGCTACAGGCGCTCCTACGAGCAGTACTTC.

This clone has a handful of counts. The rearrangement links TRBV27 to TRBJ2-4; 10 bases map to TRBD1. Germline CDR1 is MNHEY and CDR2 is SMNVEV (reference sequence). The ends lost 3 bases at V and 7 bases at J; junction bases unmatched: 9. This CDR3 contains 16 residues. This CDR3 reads CASSLTSGQGSNIQYF. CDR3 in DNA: TGTGCCAGCAGTTTGACCTCGGGACAGGGGTCGAACATTCAGTACTTC.

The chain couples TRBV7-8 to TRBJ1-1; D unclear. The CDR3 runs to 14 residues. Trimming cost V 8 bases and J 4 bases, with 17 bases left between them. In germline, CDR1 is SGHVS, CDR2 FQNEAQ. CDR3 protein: CASVPARLGTEAFF. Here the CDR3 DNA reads TGTGCCAGCGTTCCAGCACGGCTAGGCACTGAAGCTTTCTTT.

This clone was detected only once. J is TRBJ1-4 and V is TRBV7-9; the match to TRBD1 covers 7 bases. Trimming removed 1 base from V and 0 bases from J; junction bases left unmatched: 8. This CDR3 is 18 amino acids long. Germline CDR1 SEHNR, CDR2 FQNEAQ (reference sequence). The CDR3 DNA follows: TGTGCCAGCAGCTTAGGGGACAGCTACTATGCAACTAATGAAAAACTGTTTTTT. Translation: CASSLGDSYYATNEKLFF.

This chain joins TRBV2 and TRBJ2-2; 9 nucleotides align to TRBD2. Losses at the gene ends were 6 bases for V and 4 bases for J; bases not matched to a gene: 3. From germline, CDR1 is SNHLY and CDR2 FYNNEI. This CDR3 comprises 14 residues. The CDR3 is CASRGGLATGELFF. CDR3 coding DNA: TGTGCCAGCAGAGGGGGACTAGCCACCGGGGAGCTGTTTTTT.

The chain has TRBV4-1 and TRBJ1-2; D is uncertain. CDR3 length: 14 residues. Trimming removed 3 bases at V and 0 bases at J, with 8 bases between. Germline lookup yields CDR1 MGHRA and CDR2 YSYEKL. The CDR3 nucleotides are TGCGCCAGCAGCCAGTCCCCATCTAACTATGGCTACACCTTC. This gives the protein CASSQSPSNYGYTF.

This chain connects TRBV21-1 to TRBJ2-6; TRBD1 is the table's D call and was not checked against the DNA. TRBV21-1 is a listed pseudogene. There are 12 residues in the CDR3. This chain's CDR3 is CASSRDSNVLTF. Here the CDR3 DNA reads TGTGCCAGCAGCCGGGACAGCAACGTCCTGACTTTC.

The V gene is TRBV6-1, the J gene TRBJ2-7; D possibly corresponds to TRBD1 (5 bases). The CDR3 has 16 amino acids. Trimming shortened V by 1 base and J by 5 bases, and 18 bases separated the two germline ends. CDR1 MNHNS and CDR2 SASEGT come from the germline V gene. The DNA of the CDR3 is TGTGCCAGCAGTGAAGATGGAGTGTGGGGCAGGGACGAGCAGTACTTC. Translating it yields CASSEDGVWGRDEQYF.

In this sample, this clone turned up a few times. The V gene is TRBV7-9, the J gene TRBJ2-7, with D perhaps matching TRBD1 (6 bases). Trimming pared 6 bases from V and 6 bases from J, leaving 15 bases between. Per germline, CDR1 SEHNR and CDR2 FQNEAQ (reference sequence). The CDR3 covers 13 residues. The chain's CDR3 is CASRKIPGVEQYF. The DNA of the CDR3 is TGTGCCAGCAGAAAAATCCCAGGGGTCGAGCAGTACTTC.

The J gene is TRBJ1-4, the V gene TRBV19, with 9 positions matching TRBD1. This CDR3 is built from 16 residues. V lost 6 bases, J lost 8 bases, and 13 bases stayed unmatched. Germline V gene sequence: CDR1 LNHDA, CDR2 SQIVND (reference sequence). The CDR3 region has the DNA TGTGCCAGTAGCCTTAGCCCGGGACAGGGCACCGAAAAACTGTTTTTT. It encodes CASSLSPGQGTEKLFF.

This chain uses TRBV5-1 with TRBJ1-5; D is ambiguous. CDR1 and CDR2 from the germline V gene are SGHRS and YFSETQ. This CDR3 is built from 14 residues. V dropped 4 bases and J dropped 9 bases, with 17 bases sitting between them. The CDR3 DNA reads TGCGCCAGCAGCCGCGGTACGGGTCGCTGGCCCCAGCATTTT. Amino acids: CASSRGTGRWPQHF.

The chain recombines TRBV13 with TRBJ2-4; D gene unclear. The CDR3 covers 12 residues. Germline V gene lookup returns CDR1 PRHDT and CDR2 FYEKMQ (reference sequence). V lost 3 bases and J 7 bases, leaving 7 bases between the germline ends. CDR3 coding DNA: TGTGCCAGCAGCTTGCGATTTAACATTCAGTACTTC. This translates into CASSLRFNIQYF.